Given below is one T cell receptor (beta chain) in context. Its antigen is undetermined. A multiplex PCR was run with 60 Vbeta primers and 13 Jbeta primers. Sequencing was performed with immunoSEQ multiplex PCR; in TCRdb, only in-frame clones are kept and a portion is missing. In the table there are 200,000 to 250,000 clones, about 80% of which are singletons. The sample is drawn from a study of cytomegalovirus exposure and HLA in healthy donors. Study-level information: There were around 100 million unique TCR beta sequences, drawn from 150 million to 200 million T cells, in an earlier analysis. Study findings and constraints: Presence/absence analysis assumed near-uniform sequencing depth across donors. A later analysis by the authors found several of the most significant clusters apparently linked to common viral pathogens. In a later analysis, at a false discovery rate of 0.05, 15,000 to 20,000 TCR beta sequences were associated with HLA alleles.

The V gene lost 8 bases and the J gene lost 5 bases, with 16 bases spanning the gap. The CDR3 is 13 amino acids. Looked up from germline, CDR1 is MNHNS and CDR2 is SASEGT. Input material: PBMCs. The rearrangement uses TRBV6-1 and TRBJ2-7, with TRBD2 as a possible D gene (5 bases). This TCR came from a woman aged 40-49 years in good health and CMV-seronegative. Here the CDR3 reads CASLSLGSDEQYF. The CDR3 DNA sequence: TGTGCCAGCCTATCTTTGGGTAGCGACGAGCAGTACTTC.